In this sample, the clone carrying this TCR beta chain turned up many times. Its antigen is as yet unknown. Authors of the study amplified TCR beta CDR3 regions from RNA transcripts. The TCR CDR3 first-round RT-PCR relied on the HTBI primer set. TCRdb ran MiXCR on the multiplex PCR reads and lists one entry per CDR3 protein. The sample includes 550,000 to 650,000 distinct CDR3 sequences, roughly 13% of them seen just once. V gave up 5 bases and J gave up 0 bases, with 14 bases separating them. The length of the CDR3 is 16 residues. The data originate from a study of T cells in Graves' hyperthyroidism and ophthalmopathy. Study-wide results and caveats: Within blood appeared most thyroid clonotypes that had expanded above 0.001.

The chain uses TRBV12-3 or TRBV12-4 and TRBJ2-1; D not resolved. The clonotype originates from a woman aged 25 to 39 with Graves' hyperthyroidism that later progressed to Graves' ophthalmopathy. The specimen was blood. In DNA, the CDR3 is TGTGCCAGCAGTCAGCTAGGCTCTAGCTCCTACAATGAGCAGTTCTTC. Residues: CASSQLGSSSYNEQFF.